This entry describes one TCR beta chain. This entry comes from a study of blood T cell repertoires in COVID-19. Produced via immunoSEQ multiplex PCR; TCRdb's table is partial and in-frame only. The sample consists of roughly 190,000 clones, approximately 85% of them appearing once. Germline lookup yields CDR1 SGHKS and CDR2 YYEKEE (reference sequence). The V gene lost 2 bases and the J gene lost 5 bases, with 14 bases spanning the gap. The CDR3 is 14 residues long. This TCR derives from a woman aged 55 to 70 with acute or convalescent COVID-19. Sequenced input: peripheral blood. The chain uses TRBV5-5 and TRBJ2-7, with a tentative D call TRBD2 (5 bases). The CDR3 spells CASSFFSLGNEQYF. CDR3 in DNA: TGTGCCAGCAGCTTCTTCTCCCTCGGGAACGAGCAGTACTTC. The full variable domain, rest sourced from reference TRBV5-5 and TRBJ2-7, is DAGVTQSPTHLIKTRGQQVTLRCSPISGHKSVSWYQQVLGQGPQFIFQYYEKEERGRGNFPDRFSARQFPNYSSELNVNALLLGDSALYLCASSFFSLGNEQYFGPGTRLTVT.